These 8 T cell receptor beta chains were sequenced from one sample in a study of blood T cell repertoires in COVID-19. The table came from immunoSEQ multiplex PCR; TCRdb's copy has only in-frame clones and leaves some out. The table includes a few hundred thousand clones, roughly 84% detected once. The specimen sequenced was peripheral blood. The receptors shown here come from a person aged 70 to 85 with COVID-19, enrolled during active disease.

Only a few counts were recorded for this clone. This chain joins TRBV11-1 and TRBJ1-3, with D uncertain. The CDR3 totals 13 residues. CDR1 is SGHAT and CDR2 is FQDESV in the germline V gene (reference sequence). Trimming removed 5 bases at V and 2 bases at J, with 7 bases between. The CDR3, as DNA: TGTGCCAGCAGCCCAGTGACTGGAAACACCATATATTTT. Protein sequence: CASSPVTGNTIYF.

The rearrangement links TRBV19 to TRBJ2-7; D is uncertain. Trimming cost V 3 bases and J 5 bases, with 11 bases left between them. This CDR3 is 13 amino acids long. Germline CDR1 reads LNHDA; CDR2 reads SQIVND (reference sequence). This CDR3 reads CASSIRVKDEQYF. Written as DNA, the CDR3 is TGTGCCAGTAGTATCCGGGTTAAAGACGAGCAGTACTTC.

The V call is TRBV3-1 (or the pseudogene TRBV3-2), the J call TRBJ2-3, with 9 bases lining up with TRBD2. The CDR3 runs 17 residues. The junction had 10 bases not matched to a gene; V was cut back by 1 base and J by 5 bases. CDR1 is LGHDT, CDR2 YNNKEL, per germline (reference sequence). In DNA, the CDR3 is TGTGCCAGCAGCCAAGTCGTGGGCGGGGGGGCTGAAGATACGCAGTATTTT. It translates to CASSQVVGGGAEDTQYF.

The chain joins TRBV4-3 to TRBJ2-2, with 9 bases fitting TRBD1. This CDR3 spans 17 amino acids. The V segment lost 2 bases and the J segment 2 bases; nucleotides outside the gene matches: 6. Looked up from germline, CDR1 is LGHNA and CDR2 is YSLEER. The DNA for the CDR3 is TGCGCCAGCAGCCAATCCTGGACAGGGGATAACACCGGGGAGCTGTTTTTT. It translates to CASSQSWTGDNTGELFF.

CDR3 nucleotides: TGTGCCTGGAGCGCAACAGGGGCACCCCTCCACTTT. This sequence encodes CAWSATGAPLHF. The genes are TRBV30 and TRBJ1-6; 7 positions match TRBD1. V lost 3 bases, J lost 11 bases, and 4 bases stayed unmatched. Germline CDR1 reads GTSNPN; CDR2 reads SVGIG (reference sequence). This CDR3 comprises 12 residues.

This clone was found many times. The gene calls are TRBV19 and TRBJ1-5; 8 bases fit TRBD1. V trimming: 6 bases; J trimming: 3 bases; junction bases outside the gene matches: 4. There are 14 residues in the CDR3. CDR1 and CDR2 (germline): LNHDA, SQIVND (reference sequence). The CDR3 loop is CASRGDRSNQPQHF. CDR3 DNA: TGTGCCAGTAGGGGGGACAGGTCCAATCAGCCCCAGCATTTT.

The rearrangement joins TRBV19 to TRBJ1-5, with 12 bases aligning to TRBD1. The CDR3 loop spans 14 amino acids. Trimming took 8 bases from V and 2 from J; bases not matched to a gene: 1. Germline CDR1 LNHDA, CDR2 SQIVND (reference sequence). This chain's CDR3 is CASWDRGRNQPQHF. The CDR3 region has the DNA TGTGCCAGTTGGGACAGGGGGCGCAATCAGCCCCAGCATTTT.

The V call is TRBV5-1, the J call TRBJ1-2; 9 bases match TRBD1. With 4 bases clipped from V and 3 bases from J, the junction kept 7 bases outside the gene matches. This CDR3 region has 15 residues. Germline lookup yields CDR1 SGHRS and CDR2 YFSETQ. CDR3 loop: CASSPGTGRHYGYTF. CDR3 nucleotides: TGCGCCAGCAGCCCCGGGACAGGGCGACACTATGGCTACACCTTC.